The 10 T cell receptor beta chains below all came from one sample that was sequenced in a study of T cell changes during pregnancy in multiple sclerosis. Here immunoSEQ multiplex PCR was the method, and the copy in TCRdb shows in-frame clones only, minus some. The sample includes about 68,000 clones, approximately 90% seen only once; the top ten take roughly 1.5%. Material: peripheral blood, obtained in the third trimester of pregnancy. These receptors were collected from a female donor with multiple sclerosis, enrolled in a pregnancy study.

This sequence joins TRBV29-1 and TRBJ2-2, with TRBD2 matching over 7 bases. This CDR3 spans 13 amino acids. Trimming removed 6 bases from V and 0 bases from J; junction bases left unmatched: 1. Germline-derived CDR1 and CDR2 are SQVTM and ANQGSEA. CDR3 residues: CSVREPNTGELFF. The CDR3 region has the DNA TGCAGCGTGCGGGAGCCGAACACCGGGGAGCTGTTTTTT.

The J gene is TRBJ2-2, the V gene TRBV5-5; 14 bases are a match to TRBD2. The length of the CDR3 is 19 residues. V lost 4 bases and J lost 2; bases outside the gene matches: 10. Germline V gene data show CDR1 as SGHKS and CDR2 as YYEKEE (reference sequence). This chain's CDR3 is CASSQPAGLAGDNTGELFF. The CDR3 DNA follows: TGTGCCAGCAGCCAACCGGCGGGACTAGCGGGAGATAACACCGGGGAGCTGTTTTTT.

The rearrangement joins TRBV7-9 to TRBJ1-1; D might be TRBD1 (6 bases). V lost 5 bases and J lost 4, with 14 bases in between. This CDR3 has 14 amino acids. Per germline, CDR1 SEHNR and CDR2 FQNEAQ (reference sequence). The CDR3 loop is CASSLRGMGTEAFF. CDR3 DNA: TGTGCCAGCAGCCTCAGGGGTATGGGCACTGAAGCTTTCTTT.

This clone was seen a handful of times. This chain uses TRBV19 with TRBJ1-2, with D unresolved. The CDR3 loop spans 14 amino acids. Germline lookup yields CDR1 LNHDA and CDR2 SQIVND (reference sequence). Deletions cut 7 bases from V and 6 bases from J, with 18 bases between. The CDR3 DNA follows: TGTGCCAGTATTGACGTTGGGTTTGAGGATGGCTACACCTTC. It translates to CASIDVGFEDGYTF.

The CDR3, as DNA: TGTGCCAGCAGCTTAGTAGGCGGACAGGGGAGGCAGCCCCAGCATTTT. This encodes CASSLVGGQGRQPQHF. This chain links TRBV27 with TRBJ1-5, with TRBD1 matching 9 bases. CDR3 length: 16 residues. J lost 7 bases, V lost 6 bases, and 13 bases had no gene match. Per the germline V gene, CDR1 is MNHEY and CDR2 is SMNVEV (reference sequence).

The gene calls are TRBV9 and TRBJ1-2; 10 bases are a match to TRBD1. Unmatched junction bases numbered 8, after V lost 2 bases and J lost 4 bases. The CDR3 is made up of 16 amino acids. Germline CDR1 reads SGDLS; CDR2 reads YYNGEE. The CDR3 reads CASSVLGQGTGYGYTF. DNA for the CDR3: TGTGCCAGCAGCGTCCTGGGACAGGGGACTGGCTATGGCTACACCTTC.

The rearrangement uses TRBV2 and TRBJ2-7; 9 bases are a match to TRBD1. V was clipped by 6 bases and J by 3 bases; unmatched bases: 12. This CDR3 has 16 residues. Germline CDR1 is SNHLY and CDR2 is FYNNEI. CDR3 sequence: CASSLLPGQGLYEQYF. The CDR3 region has the DNA TGTGCCAGCAGCCTCCTCCCGGGACAGGGTCTCTACGAGCAGTACTTC.

The chain carries TRBV2 and TRBJ1-3; 8 positions agree with TRBD1. The J segment lost 2 bases and the V segment lost 2 bases, leaving 5 bases of the junction unmatched. This CDR3 has 16 amino acids. From germline, CDR1 is SNHLY and CDR2 FYNNEI. CDR3 protein: CASSEQGALPGNTIYF. The CDR3 bases are TGTGCCAGCAGTGAACAGGGGGCCCTCCCTGGAAACACCATATATTTT.

This clone was detected only a few times. Because the CDR3's place on the DNA is in doubt, the DNA is left out and the CDR3 is given as listed by TCRdb. The rearrangement joins TRBV5-5 to TRBJ2-1; the tabulated D call, TRBD2, remains unverified against the DNA. The CDR3 adds up to 17 amino acids, both ends counted. Per the germline V gene, CDR1 is SGHKS and CDR2 is YYEKEE (reference sequence). This CDR3 is CASSLVWASGIMSVEFF.

The chain recombines TRBV11-2 with TRBJ1-6; no clear D. Germline values: CDR1 SGHAT, CDR2 FQNNGV. Trimming took 5 bases from V and 10 from J, leaving 12 bases between them. This CDR3 comprises 13 residues. The CDR3 DNA sequence: TGTGCCAGCAGCCGGAGTCAGAGATCACCCCTCCACTTT. It encodes CASSRSQRSPLHF.